Listed here are 5 T cell receptor beta chains from one sample, sequenced in a study of blood T cell repertoires in COVID-19. TCRdb keeps only in-frame clones here, not all; method: immunoSEQ multiplex PCR. Counted here are a few hundred thousand clones, around four fifths occurring once; the ten biggest clones make up roughly 21%. Source material: peripheral blood. The source is a man aged 25-45 years with active or convalescent COVID-19.

This chain uses TRBV7-2 with TRBJ2-7; D is uncertain. The germline CDR1 and CDR2 sequences are SGHTA and FQGNSA. Deletions cut 0 bases from V and 2 bases from J, with 11 bases between. The length of the CDR3 is 15 residues. The CDR3 spells CASSLAASSAYEQYF. Here the CDR3 DNA reads TGTGCCAGCAGCTTAGCGGCTAGTTCTGCCTACGAGCAGTACTTC.

This clone was counted once. The chain couples TRBV7-2 to TRBJ2-7, with 11 bases aligning to TRBD2. The CDR3 has 15 residues. V shed 5 bases and J 3 bases; nucleotides not matched to a gene: 6. The V gene's germline CDR1 is SGHTA and CDR2 FQGNSA. The CDR3 loop is CASSRTSGGFYEQYF. CDR3 sequence (DNA): TGTGCCAGCAGCCGTACTAGCGGGGGTTTCTACGAGCAGTACTTC.

J is TRBJ2-3 and V is TRBV27; 13 positions agree with TRBD2. The CDR3 covers 17 residues. The germline gives CDR1 MNHEY, CDR2 SMNVEV (reference sequence). J was trimmed by 2 bases and V by 5 bases; bases with no gene match: 7. This chain's CDR3 is CASSRTGLAGFTDTQYF. As DNA, the CDR3 is TGTGCCAGCAGTCGTACGGGACTAGCGGGATTCACAGATACGCAGTATTTT.

As to this clone: At one end the junction does not follow the germline gene, possibly because of a read error. The rearrangement uses TRBV28 and TRBJ2-2; 7 bases agree with TRBD1. The length of the CDR3 is 14 residues. Germline CDR1 MDHEN, CDR2 SYDVKM. The CDR3 region is CAGSTGVNTGELFF. CDR3 DNA sequence: TGTGCCGGCAGTACAGGGGTTAACACCGGGGAGCTGTTTTTT.

There are a few counts of this clone. The gene calls are TRBV7-2 and TRBJ2-5; tentative D call: TRBD2 (6 bases). This CDR3 has 11 residues. Trimming pared 5 bases from V and 7 bases from J, leaving 8 bases between. Looked up from germline, CDR1 is SGHTA and CDR2 is FQGNSA. CDR3 bases: TGTGCCAGCAGCCCGCGGGGGACCCAGTACTTC. It yields the protein CASSPRGTQYF. The whole variable domain, filled in from reference TRBV7-2 and TRBJ2-5, reads GAGVSQSPSNKVTEKGKDVELRCDPISGHTALYWYRQSLGQGLEFLIYFQGNSAPDKSGLPSDRFSAERTGGSVSTLTIQRTQQEDSAVYLCASSPRGTQYFGPGTRLLVL.